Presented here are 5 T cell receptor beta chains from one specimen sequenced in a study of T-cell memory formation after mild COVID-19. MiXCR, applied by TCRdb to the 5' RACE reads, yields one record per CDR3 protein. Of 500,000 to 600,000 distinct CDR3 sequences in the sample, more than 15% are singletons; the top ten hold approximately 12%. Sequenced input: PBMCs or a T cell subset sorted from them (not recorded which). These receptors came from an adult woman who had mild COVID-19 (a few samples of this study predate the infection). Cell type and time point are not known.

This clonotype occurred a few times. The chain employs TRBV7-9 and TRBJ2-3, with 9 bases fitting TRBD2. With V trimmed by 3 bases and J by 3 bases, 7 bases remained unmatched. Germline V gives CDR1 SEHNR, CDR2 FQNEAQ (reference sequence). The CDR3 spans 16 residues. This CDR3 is CASSFIAGEGTDTQYF. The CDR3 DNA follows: TGTGCCAGCAGCTTCATAGCGGGAGAGGGGACAGATACGCAGTATTTT.

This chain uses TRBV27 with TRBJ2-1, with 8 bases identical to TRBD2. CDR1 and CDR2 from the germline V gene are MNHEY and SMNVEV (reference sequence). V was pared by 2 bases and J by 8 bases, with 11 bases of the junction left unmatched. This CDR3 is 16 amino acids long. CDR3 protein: CASSLIRSGRRHEQFF. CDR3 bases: TGTGCCAGCAGTTTAATTAGAAGCGGGAGACGTCATGAGCAGTTCTTC.

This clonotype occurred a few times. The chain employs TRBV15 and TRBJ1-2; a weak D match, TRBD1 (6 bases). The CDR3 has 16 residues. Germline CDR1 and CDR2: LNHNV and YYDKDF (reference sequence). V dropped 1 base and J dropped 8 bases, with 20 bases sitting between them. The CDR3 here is CATSRATTGPTGGYTF. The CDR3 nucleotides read TGTGCCACCAGCAGAGCCACCACAGGGCCCACCGGCGGCTACACCTTC.

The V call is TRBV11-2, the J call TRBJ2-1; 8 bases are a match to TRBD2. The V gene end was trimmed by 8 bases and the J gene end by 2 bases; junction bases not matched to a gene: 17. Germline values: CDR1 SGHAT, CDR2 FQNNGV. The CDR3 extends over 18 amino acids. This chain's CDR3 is CASPLLLGTSRPYNEQFF. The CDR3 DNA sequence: TGTGCCAGCCCACTATTATTGGGGACTAGTCGGCCCTACAATGAGCAGTTCTTC. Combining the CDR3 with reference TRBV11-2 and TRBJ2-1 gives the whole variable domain EAGVAQSPRYKIIEKRQSVAFWCNPISGHATLYWYQQILGQGPKLLIQFQNNGVVDDSQLPKDRFSAERLKGVDSTLKIQPAKLEDSAVYLCASPLLLGTSRPYNEQFFGPGTRLTVL.

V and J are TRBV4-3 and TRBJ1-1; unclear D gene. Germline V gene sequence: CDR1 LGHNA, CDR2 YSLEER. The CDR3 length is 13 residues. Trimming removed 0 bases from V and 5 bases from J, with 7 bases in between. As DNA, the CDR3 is TGCGCCAGCAGCCAAGATCTAAGGACTGAAGCTTTCTTT. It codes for CASSQDLRTEAFF.